Presented here are 28 T cell receptor beta chains from one specimen sequenced in a study of blood T cell repertoires in COVID-19 (dated by TCRdb to about 2020). Library method: the immunoSEQ multiplex PCR assay. The table was pulled from immuneACCESS by TCRdb, which kept in-frame rearrangements only. Such tables lose some clones; where checked, under half of the loss comes from unresolved V genes, and the rest has no known cause. The sample table shows 200,000 to 300,000 clones, and 75% to 85% are seen once. Around 5.5% of the sample goes to the ten largest clones. The sample taken for sequencing was peripheral blood. These receptors were collected from a human donor in a cohort sampled during active COVID-19.

The chain carries TRBV29-1 and TRBJ2-1; the match to TRBD1 covers 8 bases. The CDR3 length is 14 residues. With 6 bases clipped from V and 7 bases from J, the junction kept 11 bases outside the gene matches. The germline gives CDR1 SQVTM, CDR2 ANQGSEA. The CDR3 DNA follows: TGCAGCGTGGGGAGGACAGGGATGAGGAATGAGCAGTTCTTC. Its translation: CSVGRTGMRNEQFF.

The chain combines TRBV5-6 with TRBJ1-2, with 9 bases that match TRBD1. The CDR3 spans 15 residues. Per the germline V gene, CDR1 is SGHDT and CDR2 is YYEEEE. The V and J ends lost 2 bases and 3 bases, in that order; junction bases with no gene match: 5. CDR3 residues: CASSFTGGWDYGYTF. The CDR3 DNA is TGTGCCAGCAGCTTTACAGGGGGCTGGGACTATGGCTACACCTTC.

The count of this clone is one. DNA for the CDR3: TGTGCCAGCAGCTCGACAGGGGGCGGCGGAGCTAACTATGGCTACACCTTC. Translating gives CASSSTGGGGANYGYTF. J is TRBJ1-2 and V is TRBV9; 10 bases align to TRBD1. Trimming removed 4 bases from V and 0 bases from J; junction bases left unmatched: 9. Looked up from germline, CDR1 is SGDLS and CDR2 is YYNGEE. This CDR3 region has 17 residues.

V usage is TRBV15 and J usage is TRBJ2-1, with no clear D. The germline CDR1 and CDR2 sequences are LNHNV and YYDKDF (reference sequence). V lost 9 bases to trimming and J lost 2 bases, with 14 bases between them. CDR3 length equals 14 residues. CDR3 protein: CATRLGPTYNEQFF. CDR3 DNA sequence: TGTGCCACGAGGTTAGGCCCAACCTACAATGAGCAGTTCTTC.

This clone was detected ten times or more. V and J are TRBV5-1 and TRBJ1-1, with D possibly being TRBD1 (5 bases). Deletions cut 4 bases from V and 2 bases from J, with 15 bases between. Per the germline V gene, CDR1 is SGHRS and CDR2 is YFSETQ. CDR3 length equals 15 residues. The CDR3 sequence: CASSIIPGGNTEAFF. DNA for the CDR3: TGCGCCAGCAGCATCATCCCGGGGGGTAACACTGAAGCTTTCTTT. Variable domain in full (rest from reference TRBV5-1 and TRBJ1-1): KAGVTQTPRYLIKTRGQQVTLSCSPISGHRSVSWYQQTPGQGLQFLFEYFSETQRNKGNFPGRFSGRQFSNSRSEMNVSTLELGDSALYLCASSIIPGGNTEAFFGQGTRLTVV.

The V call is TRBV25-1, the J call TRBJ2-1; 9 positions agree with TRBD1. Trimming cost V 3 bases and J 4 bases; bases outside gene matches: 7. The V gene's germline CDR1 is MGHDK and CDR2 SYGVNS. The CDR3 length is 16 residues. The CDR3 nucleotides read TGTGCCAGCAGTGACCAAGGACAGGGGTCGTACAATGAGCAGTTCTTC. It encodes CASSDQGQGSYNEQFF.

The J gene is TRBJ1-5, the V gene TRBV10-3; D may be TRBD1 (5 bases). CDR1 is ENHRY, CDR2 SYGVKD, per germline. V lost 2 bases to trimming and J lost 5 bases, with 19 bases between them. This CDR3 is 17 amino acids long. In DNA form, the CDR3 reads TGTGCCATCAGTGAGGGTAAGGGGACTCCAGGGTATCAGCCCCAGCATTTT. Protein sequence: CAISEGKGTPGYQPQHF.

This clone has only one observation. V and J are TRBV29-1 and TRBJ1-2, with D possibly matching TRBD1 (6 bases). Per the germline V gene, CDR1 is SQVTM and CDR2 is ANQGSEA. The CDR3 extends over 14 amino acids. V lost 3 bases and J lost 0, with 11 bases in between. The CDR3 nucleotides read TGCAGCGTTGATCCGGGACATTCTAACTATGGCTACACCTTC. Protein sequence: CSVDPGHSNYGYTF.

The chain combines TRBV19 with TRBJ2-7; 8 bases match TRBD1. The CDR3 is made up of 14 amino acids. Per germline, CDR1 LNHDA and CDR2 SQIVND (reference sequence). J lost 7 bases, V lost 6 bases, and 11 bases had no gene match. The CDR3 sequence is CASSPRTGPKEQYF. The CDR3 DNA reads as TGTGCCAGTAGCCCCCGGACAGGGCCTAAGGAGCAGTACTTC.

The gene calls are TRBV19 and TRBJ2-1; 9 bases agree with TRBD1. Germline values: CDR1 LNHDA, CDR2 SQIVND (reference sequence). The CDR3 sequence is 14 residues long. J was trimmed by 12 bases and V by 4 bases; bases with no gene match: 10. CDR3 amino acids: CASSRQGGRALQFF. The CDR3 DNA sequence: TGTGCCAGTAGTAGACAGGGGGGCCGGGCACTGCAGTTCTTC.

The genes are TRBV5-1 and TRBJ2-3; a possible D gene is TRBD2 (5 bases). The germline V and J ends were trimmed by 6 bases and 2 bases, with 13 bases remaining between them. Germline V gives CDR1 SGHRS, CDR2 YFSETQ. CDR3 size: 14 residues. Here the CDR3 reads CASTIQRLTDTQYF. The CDR3 DNA follows: TGCGCCAGCACCATCCAGCGGCTCACAGATACGCAGTATTTT. The variable domain in full, with the rest retrieved from reference TRBV5-1 and TRBJ2-3, is KAGVTQTPRYLIKTRGQQVTLSCSPISGHRSVSWYQQTPGQGLQFLFEYFSETQRNKGNFPGRFSGRQFSNSRSEMNVSTLELGDSALYLCASTIQRLTDTQYFGPGTRLTVL.

The gene calls are TRBV29-1 and TRBJ2-1; possibly TRBD1 for D (6 bases). The CDR3 runs 13 residues. Germline values: CDR1 SQVTM, CDR2 ANQGSEA. Trimming removed 7 bases at V and 2 bases at J, with 12 bases between. As DNA, the CDR3 is TGCAGCGGAACAGGGCTCGCCTACAATGAGCAGTTCTTC. Encoded protein: CSGTGLAYNEQFF.

The V and J genes are TRBV2 and TRBJ1-1, with D hard to call. Trimming cost V 8 bases and J 2 bases, with 18 bases left between them. This CDR3 comprises 15 residues. Per the germline V gene, CDR1 is SNHLY and CDR2 is FYNNEI. The CDR3 DNA sequence: TGTGCCAGCGAGGTCTACATGCGAGTCAACACTGAAGCTTTCTTT. Translating it yields CASEVYMRVNTEAFF.

This clone showed up just once. This rearrangement joins TRBV5-1 to TRBJ1-3; 7 bases align to TRBD1. CDR1 is SGHRS and CDR2 is YFSETQ in the germline V gene. This CDR3 is 16 amino acids long. The V segment lost 1 base and the J segment 0 bases; nucleotides outside the gene matches: 4. CDR3 region: CASSLTGAGSGNTIYF. The CDR3 DNA follows: TGCGCCAGCAGCTTGACAGGGGCCGGCTCTGGAAACACCATATATTTT.

In this sample, this clone turned up a few times. V gene TRBV5-6 combines with J gene TRBJ2-3; no firm D call. The CDR3 contains 14 residues. With 4 bases removed from V and 3 bases from J, the gap between germline ends came to 12 bases. Germline V gives CDR1 SGHDT, CDR2 YYEEEE. CDR3 amino acids: CASSDSQSTDTQYF. The CDR3 DNA follows: TGTGCCAGCAGCGACTCCCAGAGTACAGATACGCAGTATTTT.

The chain has TRBV5-1 and TRBJ2-7; TRBD2 matches 14 bases. This CDR3 contains 15 residues. With 4 bases clipped from V and 5 bases from J, the junction kept 5 bases outside the gene matches. CDR1 and CDR2 (germline): SGHRS, YFSETQ. Written as DNA, the CDR3 is TGCGCCAGCAGCAAGGGACTAGCGGGAGCCCACGAGCAGTACTTC. It translates to CASSKGLAGAHEQYF. Drawing the rest from reference TRBV5-1 and TRBJ2-7, the complete variable domain is KAGVTQTPRYLIKTRGQQVTLSCSPISGHRSVSWYQQTPGQGLQFLFEYFSETQRNKGNFPGRFSGRQFSNSRSEMNVSTLELGDSALYLCASSKGLAGAHEQYFGPGTRLTVT.

The chain recombines TRBV27 with TRBJ2-7; TRBD2 agrees at 7 bases. The CDR3 contains 14 residues. V lost 5 bases, J lost 5 bases, and 9 bases stayed unmatched. CDR1 and CDR2 (germline): MNHEY, SMNVEV (reference sequence). The DNA of the CDR3 is TGTGCCAGCAGTACAACGGTTCGGGGGGACGAGCAGTACTTC. Protein sequence: CASSTTVRGDEQYF.

The CDR3 DNA is TGTGCCAGCACCCGGGGGAGTGGAAACACCATATATTTT. Encoded protein: CASTRGSGNTIYF. The V and J genes are TRBV12-3 or TRBV12-4 and TRBJ1-3, with a possible D match to TRBD1 (5 bases). Deletions cut 7 bases from V and 3 bases from J, with 10 bases between. The CDR3 is 13 amino acids.

The CDR3 DNA follows: TGTGCCAGCAGGCTAGCGGGAGAGGCTGAGCAGTTCTTC. Its translation is CASRLAGEAEQFF. The chain recombines TRBV2 with TRBJ2-1; 10 bases fit TRBD2. The germline V gene has CDR1 SNHLY and CDR2 FYNNEI. Germline trimming cut 6 bases from V and 9 bases from J; bases unmatched to any gene: 5. The CDR3 has 13 residues.

The chain has TRBV24-1 and TRBJ1-1; D possibly corresponds to TRBD1 (5 bases). Germline V lookup: CDR1 KGHDR, CDR2 SFDVKD. CDR3 length: 14 amino acids. V dropped 4 bases and J dropped 0 bases, with 8 bases sitting between them. CDR3 DNA: TGTGCCACCAGTGAAGGGGCAATGAACACTGAAGCTTTCTTT. The encoded protein is CATSEGAMNTEAFF.

The chain links TRBV6-1 to TRBJ2-7; 10 nucleotides align to TRBD1. V lost 2 bases, J lost 2 bases, and 9 bases stayed unmatched. The CDR3 runs to 17 residues. Germline loops: CDR1 MNHNS, CDR2 SASEGT. CDR3 coding DNA: TGTGCCAGCAGTGAAAGAATTGGGACAGGGGTCGCCTACGAGCAGTACTTC. Amino acids: CASSERIGTGVAYEQYF.

As DNA, the CDR3 is TGTGCCAGCAGTTGGGAGGCCTCTGGGGCCAACGTCCTGACTTTC. Its protein is CASSWEASGANVLTF. The rearrangement joins TRBV6-5 to TRBJ2-6; tentatively, D is TRBD2 (6 bases). CDR1 MNHEY and CDR2 SVGAGI come from the germline V gene. The V and J ends lost 4 bases and 0 bases respectively, with 7 bases between them. The CDR3 length is 15 residues.

V gene TRBV5-4 combines with J gene TRBJ2-3; TRBD2 is a possible D gene (6 bases). The V gene's germline CDR1 is SGHNT and CDR2 YYREEE (reference sequence). CDR3 length: 16 residues. Deletions cut 4 bases from V and 6 bases from J, with 21 bases between. CDR3 loop: CASSREIADRADTQYF. The CDR3 coding sequence is TGTGCCAGCAGCCGCGAGATAGCGGATCGGGCGGATACGCAGTATTTT.

The V gene is TRBV28, the J gene TRBJ2-3; tentative D call: TRBD2 (6 bases). The CDR3 is 15 residues long. The germline CDR1 and CDR2 sequences are MDHEN and SYDVKM. Trimming stripped 5 bases from V and 4 bases from J, with 16 bases between. The CDR3 nucleotides are TGTGCCAGCAGTCGTATTAACGGGGGTTCAGATACGCAGTATTTT. This sequence encodes CASSRINGGSDTQYF.

The count of this clone is one. The J gene is TRBJ2-1, the V gene TRBV4-2; 12 nucleotides match TRBD1. The J segment lost 7 bases and the V segment lost 4 bases, leaving 8 bases of the junction unmatched. CDR3 length: 16 amino acids. CDR1 is LGHNA, CDR2 YNFKEQ, per germline. CDR3 loop: CASSPRDRGLLNEQFF. In nucleotides, the CDR3 is TGTGCCAGCAGCCCCCGGGACAGGGGGCTGTTAAATGAGCAGTTCTTC.

V gene TRBV30 combines with J gene TRBJ2-7; 8 positions agree with TRBD1. With 1 base clipped from V and 0 bases from J, the junction kept 5 bases outside the gene matches. Germline V CDR1 and CDR2: GTSNPN, SVGIG (reference sequence). The CDR3 spans 15 residues. In nucleotides, the CDR3 is TGTGCCTGGAGTGCGGGCAGGGGGCCCTCCTACGAGCAGTACTTC. The encoded protein is CAWSAGRGPSYEQYF.

V and J are TRBV6-5 and TRBJ2-7, with a weak D call TRBD2 (5 bases). The germline V gene has CDR1 MNHEY and CDR2 SVGAGI. Trimming removed 2 bases at V and 0 bases at J, with 8 bases between. CDR3 length equals 14 residues. CDR3 sequence: CASSYDYNSYEQYF. Written as DNA, the CDR3 is TGTGCCAGCAGTTACGACTACAACTCCTACGAGCAGTACTTC.

CDR3 residues: CASSLRSGGAGDTQYF. The CDR3 coding sequence is TGTGCCAGCAGCTTAAGGAGCGGGGGGGCCGGAGATACGCAGTATTTT. V and J are TRBV7-9 and TRBJ2-3, with 10 bases aligning to TRBD2. This CDR3 is built from 16 residues. The junction had 7 bases not matched to a gene; V was cut back by 2 bases and J by 5 bases. Germline V gives CDR1 SEHNR, CDR2 FQNEAQ (reference sequence).